This T cell receptor (beta chain) was observed in a study of memory CD4+ T cells and cytomegalovirus serostatus. Germline CDR1 is LNHDA and CDR2 is SQIVND (reference sequence). The CDR3 loop spans 15 amino acids. V was cut by 7 bases and J by 0 bases, with 13 bases left in between. Single viable CD3+CD4+CD8-CD45RO+ cells were sorted as the memory CD4+ T cells. Assay used: immunoSEQ multiplex PCR; TCRdb lists only in-frame clones, some missing. The sample records about 50,000 clones, roughly 80% being singletons. This sequence was found in an adult in good health and CMV-seronegative. The sample consisted of memory CD4+ T cells from blood. The chain employs TRBV19 and TRBJ1-3; a possible D gene is TRBD1 (6 bases). CDR3 coding DNA: TGTGCCAGTATGGACAGTCGGAGCTCTGGAAACACCATATATTTT. This gives the protein CASMDSRSSGNTIYF.